This T cell receptor beta chain was identified in a study of blood T cell repertoires in COVID-19. Study summary: Whether acute or convalescent, the COVID-19 samples came from the United States, Italy and Spain.

Study processing details: Estimates of nucleated cell counts were drawn from the amplification of reference gene primers. TCRdb's table, derived via immunoSEQ multiplex PCR, lists solely in-frame clones and lacks some. V and J calls plus clone size are reproduced from that table; the DNA served to infer D and trimming. Of around 100,000 clones listed, about 90% are singletons. This clone was observed a single time. The CDR3 spans 14 residues. Per germline, CDR1 LNHDA and CDR2 SQIVND (reference sequence). V lost 6 bases and J lost 7; bases outside the gene matches: 7. The TCR was taken from a man younger than 45 in a cohort sampled during active COVID-19. Sequencing was carried out using peripheral blood. This rearrangement joins TRBV19 to TRBJ2-1; 9 positions agree with TRBD2. This CDR3 is CASRKRGDWNEQFF. The CDR3 DNA sequence: TGTGCCAGTAGGAAGCGGGGGGACTGGAATGAGCAGTTCTTC.